A single sample is the source of the 5 T cell receptor beta chains below, sequenced in a study of shared clonotypes between healthy human individuals. Clones were read by immunoSEQ multiplex PCR, and TCRdb kept only the in-frame ones, dropping some. The sample has about 2 million clones, 85% to 95% seen once. The specimen sequenced was naive CD4+ T cells sorted from blood. The subset denotes: CD45RA+ positively selected. Receptors were obtained from a man aged 18 to 29 in good health.

The chain joins TRBV30 to TRBJ2-3, with 7 bases aligning to TRBD2. The germline gives CDR1 GTSNPN, CDR2 SVGIG (reference sequence). V shed 3 bases, J shed 2 bases, and the junction held 2 bases outside the gene matches. The CDR3 consists of 13 residues. DNA for the CDR3: TGTGCCTGGAGGCGGGGGTTCACAGATACGCAGTATTTT. Translation: CAWRRGFTDTQYF.

The chain recombines TRBV5-1 with TRBJ2-7; TRBD2 matches at 12 bases. This CDR3 region has 16 residues. CDR1 and CDR2 (germline): SGHRS, YFSETQ. J lost 2 bases, V lost 0 bases, and 3 bases had no gene match. The CDR3 nucleotides are TGCGCCAGCAGCTTGGGACTAGCGGGAGCGGCCTACGAGCAGTACTTC. It is translated as CASSLGLAGAAYEQYF.

The CDR3 loop reads CASRHEQIDNEQFF. For the CDR3, the DNA is TGTGCCAGCAGACATGAACAGATAGACAATGAGCAGTTCTTC. This chain links TRBV6-1 with TRBJ2-1, with D unclear. The CDR3 is 14 residues long. V was shortened by 6 bases and J by 5 bases, with 14 bases between the two germline ends. Germline values: CDR1 MNHNS, CDR2 SASEGT.

Written as DNA, the CDR3 is TGCGCCAGCAGCTTGAGTCCGGACCTAGGGGGGTACGAGCAGTACTTC. Translated: CASSLSPDLGGYEQYF. This sequence joins TRBV5-1 and TRBJ2-7; D might be TRBD1 or TRBD2, each matching 6 bases. There are 16 residues in the CDR3. With 1 base removed from V and 4 bases from J, the gap between germline ends came to 18 bases. The germline V gene has CDR1 SGHRS and CDR2 YFSETQ.

The chain employs TRBV7-2 and TRBJ2-7, with D perhaps being TRBD1 or TRBD2 (5 bases each). Trimming left V 3 bases short and J 6 bases short, with 12 bases between. The CDR3 spans 13 residues. CDR1 and CDR2 (germline): SGHTA, FQGNSA. The CDR3 loop reads CASSFPLGAEQYF. The DNA for the CDR3 is TGTGCCAGCAGCTTCCCCCTCGGGGCCGAGCAGTACTTC.